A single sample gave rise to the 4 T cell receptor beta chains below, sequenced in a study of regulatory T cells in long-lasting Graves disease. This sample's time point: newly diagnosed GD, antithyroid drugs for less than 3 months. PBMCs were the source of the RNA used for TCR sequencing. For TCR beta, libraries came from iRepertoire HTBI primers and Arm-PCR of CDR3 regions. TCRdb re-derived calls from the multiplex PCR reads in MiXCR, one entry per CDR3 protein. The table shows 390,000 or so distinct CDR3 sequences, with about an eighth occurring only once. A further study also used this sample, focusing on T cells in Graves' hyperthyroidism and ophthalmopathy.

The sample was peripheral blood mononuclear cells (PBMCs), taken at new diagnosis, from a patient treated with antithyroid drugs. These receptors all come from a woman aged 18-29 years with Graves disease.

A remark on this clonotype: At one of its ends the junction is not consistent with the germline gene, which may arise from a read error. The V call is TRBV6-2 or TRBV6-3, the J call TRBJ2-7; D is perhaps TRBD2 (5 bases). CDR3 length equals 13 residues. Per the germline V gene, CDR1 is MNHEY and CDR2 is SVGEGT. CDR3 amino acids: CAGSYGLSYEQYF. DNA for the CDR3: TGTGCCGGCAGTTACGGACTGTCCTACGAGCAGTACTTC.

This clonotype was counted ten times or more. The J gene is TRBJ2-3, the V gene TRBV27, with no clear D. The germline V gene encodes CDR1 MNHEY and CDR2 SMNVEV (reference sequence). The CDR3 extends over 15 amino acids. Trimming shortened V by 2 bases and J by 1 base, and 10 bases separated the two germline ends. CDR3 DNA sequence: TGTGCCAGCAGTTTACCCCAGTGGGGCACAGATACGCAGTATTTT. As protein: CASSLPQWGTDTQYF.

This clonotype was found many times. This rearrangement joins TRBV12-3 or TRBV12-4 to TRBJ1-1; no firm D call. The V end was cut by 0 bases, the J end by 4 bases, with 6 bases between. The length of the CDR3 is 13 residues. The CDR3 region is CASSLAVRTEAFF. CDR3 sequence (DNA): TGTGCCAGCAGTTTAGCGGTCCGCACTGAAGCTTTCTTT.

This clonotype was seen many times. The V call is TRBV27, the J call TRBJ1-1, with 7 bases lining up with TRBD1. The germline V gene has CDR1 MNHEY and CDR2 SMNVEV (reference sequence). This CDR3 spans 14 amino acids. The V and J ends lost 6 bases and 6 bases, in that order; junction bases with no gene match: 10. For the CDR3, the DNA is TGTGCCAGCAGGACCTCCGACAGGGACGCTGAAGCTTTCTTT. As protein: CASRTSDRDAEAFF.